Below, 23 T cell receptor beta chains from the same sample are listed, as sequenced in a study of cytomegalovirus exposure and HLA in healthy donors. In the PCR, 60 Vbeta and 13 Jbeta primers were used. Assay: immunoSEQ multiplex PCR; the TCRdb copy retains only in-frame clones and omits some. The sample holds 90,000 to 100,000 clones, approximately 76% seen once. Source material: PBMCs. The receptors shown here come from a man aged 35-49 years in good health and CMV-seronegative.

CDR3 nucleotide sequence: TGCGCCAGCAGCTTACAGGACAGTCAGTTCTTC. Translation: CASSLQDSQFF. The chain joins TRBV5-1 to TRBJ2-1; possibly TRBD1 for D (6 bases). Per the germline V gene, CDR1 is SGHRS and CDR2 is YFSETQ. V was shortened by 2 bases and J by 13 bases, with 10 bases between the two germline ends. This CDR3 is built from 11 residues.

This clone was recorded a few times. V gene TRBV6-6 combines with J gene TRBJ2-3; D remains ambiguous. The CDR3 is 15 residues long. Germline CDR1 and CDR2: MNHNY and SVGAGI (reference sequence). V was pared by 2 bases and J by 0 bases, with 9 bases between. The CDR3 loop reads CASSYRASSTDTQYF. In DNA, the CDR3 is TGTGCCAGCAGTTACCGCGCATCAAGCACAGATACGCAGTATTTT.

This clone was seen a single time. The V and J genes are TRBV28 and TRBJ2-7; 12 bases map to TRBD2. The CDR3 consists of 19 residues. Germline CDR1 is MDHEN and CDR2 is SYDVKM. J lost 1 base, V lost 10 bases, and 20 bases had no gene match. For the CDR3, the DNA is TGTGCCACCATGAAGTTTATCGGTCCCGGGACTAGCGGGTCCTACGAGCAGTACTTC. It specifies CATMKFIGPGTSGSYEQYF.

V usage is TRBV28 and J usage is TRBJ2-3, with TRBD2 matching 7 bases. Germline-derived CDR1 and CDR2 are MDHEN and SYDVKM. The CDR3 sequence is 15 residues long. V was pared by 6 bases and J by 3 bases, with 9 bases of the junction left unmatched. The DNA for the CDR3 is TGTGCCAGCAGCCTCCTGAGGGAGGGAACAGATACGCAGTATTTT. Translated, it gives CASSLLREGTDTQYF.

The chain joins TRBV6-1 to TRBJ2-3; TRBD1 matches at 8 bases. The CDR3 totals 13 residues. Germline lookup yields CDR1 MNHNS and CDR2 SASEGT. With V trimmed by 9 bases and J by 5 bases, 7 bases remained unmatched. The CDR3 bases are TGTGCCAGTTCGGACAGGGCGAGAGATACGCAGTATTTT. Protein: CASSDRARDTQYF.

This sequence joins TRBV5-1 and TRBJ1-4; D uncertain. Germline CDR1 and CDR2: SGHRS and YFSETQ. With 8 bases removed from V and 8 bases from J, the gap between germline ends came to 16 bases. The CDR3 is 13 amino acids. CDR3: CASTGEVREKLFF. The CDR3 coding sequence is TGCGCCAGTACCGGGGAAGTGAGGGAAAAACTGTTTTTT.

V and J are TRBV29-1 and TRBJ2-7; TRBD1 matches at 7 bases. V gave up 6 bases and J gave up 2 bases; unmatched junction bases: 7. Germline CDR1 SQVTM, CDR2 ANQGSEA. CDR3 length equals 13 residues. CDR3 DNA: TGCAGCGTAACACAGGGGCCGCCCTACGAGCAGTACTTC. Its translation is CSVTQGPPYEQYF.

The rearrangement links TRBV12-5 to TRBJ2-2; 8 positions agree with TRBD1. CDR3 size: 15 residues. Trimming cost V 5 bases and J 6 bases; bases outside gene matches: 8. Germline V gene data show CDR1 as LGHNT and CDR2 as FRNRAP. The CDR3 DNA reads as TGTGCTAGTGGTCCCCCTAGGACAGGGCCCGGGGAGCTGTTTTTT. Translated, it gives CASGPPRTGPGELFF.

This clone was counted only a few times. Within the sample, other DNA sequences also encode this same CDR3. This sequence joins TRBV28 and TRBJ2-5, with 9 bases that match TRBD1. With 2 bases clipped from V and 4 bases from J, the junction kept 5 bases outside the gene matches. Germline CDR1 is MDHEN and CDR2 is SYDVKM. The CDR3 totals 15 residues. The CDR3 region is CASSLGGTGRETQYF. The CDR3 DNA sequence: TGTGCCAGCAGTTTAGGCGGGACAGGGCGAGAGACCCAGTACTTC. Filled out from reference TRBV28 and TRBJ2-5, the complete variable domain reads DVKVTQSSRYLVKRTGEKVFLECVQDMDHENMFWYRQDPGLGLRLIYFSYDVKMKEKGDIPEGYSVSREKKERFSLILESASTNQTSMYLCASSLGGTGRETQYFGPGTRLLVL.

The rearrangement joins TRBV2 to TRBJ2-1, with D perhaps TRBD1 (6 bases). Trimming cost V 6 bases and J 0 bases, with 18 bases left between them. There are 17 residues in the CDR3. CDR1 and CDR2 (germline): SNHLY, FYNNEI. The CDR3 loop is CASSSLSGTPSYNEQFF. CDR3 DNA: TGTGCCAGCAGCTCTTTGTCCGGGACACCCTCCTACAATGAGCAGTTCTTC.

CDR3 coding DNA: TGTGCCAGGACTAGATCTGGCTCCTACGAGCAGTACTTC. It codes for CARTRSGSYEQYF. The chain combines TRBV2 with TRBJ2-7; a possible D gene is TRBD2 (6 bases). CDR3 length equals 13 residues. V lost 9 bases and J lost 0, with 12 bases in between. Germline V CDR1 and CDR2: SNHLY, FYNNEI.

The gene calls are TRBV6-5 and TRBJ1-3, with 9 bases fitting TRBD1. Unmatched junction bases numbered 7, after V lost 3 bases and J lost 16 bases. CDR3 size: 12 residues. Germline loops: CDR1 MNHEY, CDR2 SVGAGI. This CDR3 reads CASSYSPGQGYF. CDR3 DNA sequence: TGTGCCAGCAGTTATTCTCCGGGACAGGGTTATTTT.

This clone has only one observation. The rearrangement uses TRBV25-1 and TRBJ2-1; D may be TRBD2 (5 bases). Per germline, CDR1 MGHDK and CDR2 SYGVNS. Trimming took off 6 bases at V and 5 bases at J, with 11 bases between the two ends. The CDR3 is 13 residues long. The CDR3 protein is CASSLLANNEQFF. CDR3 coding DNA: TGTGCCAGCAGCCTCCTAGCCAACAATGAGCAGTTCTTC.

The table lists this clone with a few counts. This rearrangement joins TRBV20-1 to TRBJ2-3; D is undetermined. The CDR3 has 10 amino acids. V was clipped by 6 bases and J by 4 bases, with 5 bases between them. Per germline, CDR1 DFQATT and CDR2 SNEGSKA (reference sequence). In nucleotides, the CDR3 is TGCAGTGCCGGAGCAGATACGCAGTATTTT. It encodes CSAGADTQYF.

V usage is TRBV29-1 and J usage is TRBJ2-1; 8 bases line up with TRBD2. Germline values: CDR1 SQVTM, CDR2 ANQGSEA. This CDR3 comprises 17 residues. V shed 7 bases and J 4 bases; nucleotides not matched to a gene: 18. This CDR3 is CSATQGRAGGLYNEQFF. CDR3 nucleotides: TGCAGCGCTACTCAGGGCCGTGCGGGAGGTCTTTACAATGAGCAGTTCTTC.

This clone came up a few times. V gene TRBV5-1 combines with J gene TRBJ1-2, with 9 nucleotides matching TRBD1. Germline V gives CDR1 SGHRS, CDR2 YFSETQ. The CDR3 sequence is 15 residues long. Unmatched junction bases numbered 9, after V lost 4 bases and J lost 5 bases. The CDR3, as DNA: TGCGCCAGCAGCCTACAGGGGGCGCACCAGTATGGCTACACCTTC. Amino acids: CASSLQGAHQYGYTF.

V usage is TRBV5-1 and J usage is TRBJ2-7; D may be TRBD1 (5 bases). Germline CDR1 and CDR2: SGHRS and YFSETQ. The CDR3 is 15 residues long. V was pared by 4 bases and J by 2 bases, with 16 bases between. CDR3 DNA: TGCGCCAGCAGCATTAGTTATGGGGCTCCCTACGAGCAGTACTTC. Protein product: CASSISYGAPYEQYF.

The table lists this clone with a few counts. The chain employs TRBV29-1 and TRBJ2-5, with 7 bases that match TRBD1. V lost 6 bases and J lost 4; bases outside the gene matches: 11. CDR3 length: 14 amino acids. Germline V lookup: CDR1 SQVTM, CDR2 ANQGSEA. DNA for the CDR3: TGCAGCGTCGTACCGACAGGGATGGGAGAGACCCAGTACTTC. Translation gives CSVVPTGMGETQYF. The whole variable domain, filled in from reference TRBV29-1 and TRBJ2-5, reads SAVISQKPSRDICQRGTSLTIQCQVDSQVTMMFWYRQQPGQSLTLIATANQGSEATYESGFVIDKFPISRPNLTFSTLTVSNMSPEDSSIYLCSVVPTGMGETQYFGPGTRLLVL.

Only one count was recorded for this clone. The chain employs TRBV28 and TRBJ2-2, with D perhaps matching TRBD1 (5 bases). V lost 3 bases to trimming and J lost 7 bases, with 12 bases between them. Germline assignment: CDR1 MDHEN and CDR2 SYDVKM. This CDR3 has 14 amino acids. Written as DNA, the CDR3 is TGTGCCAGCAGTTTCGTGCCTAGGGGCGGGGAGCTGTTTTTT. Its translation is CASSFVPRGGELFF. Full variable domain (remainder filled in from reference TRBV28 and TRBJ2-2): DVKVTQSSRYLVKRTGEKVFLECVQDMDHENMFWYRQDPGLGLRLIYFSYDVKMKEKGDIPEGYSVSREKKERFSLILESASTNQTSMYLCASSFVPRGGELFFGEGSRLTVL.

This clone has more than one count but fewer than ten. V and J are TRBV5-4 and TRBJ2-7; 7 bases are shared with TRBD2. V was clipped by 7 bases and J by 5 bases; unmatched bases: 9. Germline V gives CDR1 SGHNT, CDR2 YYREEE (reference sequence). The CDR3 length is 13 residues. DNA for the CDR3: TGTGCCAGCGGGTCGGGGGGTCGGGACGAGCAGTACTTC. It specifies CASGSGGRDEQYF. Variable domain in full (rest from reference TRBV5-4 and TRBJ2-7): ETGVTQSPTHLIKTRGQQVTLRCSSQSGHNTVSWYQQALGQGPQFIFQYYREEENGRGNFPPRFSGLQFPNYSSELNVNALELDDSALYLCASGSGGRDEQYFGPGTRLTVT.

The chain's CDR3 is CASSVTGWSYNEQFF. In nucleotides, the CDR3 is TGTGCCAGCAGCGTAACAGGGTGGTCCTACAATGAGCAGTTCTTC. The chain is built from TRBV7-2 and TRBJ2-1; possible D gene TRBD1, 6 bases. Between the trimmed V and J ends, which lost 5 bases and 1 base, there was a span of 12 bases. There are 15 residues in the CDR3. Germline V gene lookup returns CDR1 SGHTA and CDR2 FQGNSA. The full variable domain, completed using reference TRBV7-2 and TRBJ2-1, is GAGVSQSPSNKVTEKGKDVELRCDPISGHTALYWYRQSLGQGLEFLIYFQGNSAPDKSGLPSDRFSAERTGGSVSTLTIQRTQQEDSAVYLCASSVTGWSYNEQFFGPGTRLTVL.

This chain links TRBV4-3 with TRBJ2-7, with 9 bases lining up with TRBD1. The V and J ends lost 1 base and 12 bases, in that order; junction bases with no gene match: 4. The CDR3 runs to 12 residues. Germline lookup yields CDR1 LGHNA and CDR2 YSLEER. The CDR3 DNA is TGCGCCAGCAGCCAAGTTCCGGGACAGGGGTACTTC. Translation gives CASSQVPGQGYF.

The V gene is TRBV5-1, the J gene TRBJ2-5; D might be TRBD1 (6 bases). The V gene lost 4 bases and the J gene lost 7 bases, with 23 bases spanning the gap. The V gene's germline CDR1 is SGHRS and CDR2 YFSETQ. This CDR3 comprises 16 residues. The CDR3 DNA reads TGCGCCAGCAGCCCTGAAGGTGGGACATCTTTTTGGACCCAGTACTTC. Amino acid sequence: CASSPEGGTSFWTQYF.